This T cell receptor beta chain was identified during a study of shared clonotypes between healthy human individuals. Generated by immunoSEQ multiplex PCR, the TCRdb table keeps only in-frame clones and is missing some. The sample includes approximately 2.4 million clones, approximately 94% of them seen just once. J was trimmed by 1 base and V by 7 bases; bases with no gene match: 3. The CDR3 consists of 13 residues. Germline CDR1 reads MGHDK; CDR2 reads SYGVNS. The receptor was isolated from a man in his late teens or twenties in good health. Sequencing was carried out using naive CD4+ T cells sorted from blood. As for subset: CD45RA+ positively selected. The gene calls are TRBV25-1 and TRBJ1-1; 7 bases are a match to TRBD1. CDR3 sequence (DNA): TGTGCCAGCAAGGGGGCCGGGAACACTGAAGCTTTCTTT. Residues: CASKGAGNTEAFF. The full variable domain, rest sourced from reference TRBV25-1 and TRBJ1-1, is EADIYQTPRYLVIGTGKKITLECSQTMGHDKMYWYQQDPGMELHLIHYSYGVNSTEKGDLSSESTVSRIRTEHFPLTLESARPSHTSQYLCASKGAGNTEAFFGQGTRLTVV.